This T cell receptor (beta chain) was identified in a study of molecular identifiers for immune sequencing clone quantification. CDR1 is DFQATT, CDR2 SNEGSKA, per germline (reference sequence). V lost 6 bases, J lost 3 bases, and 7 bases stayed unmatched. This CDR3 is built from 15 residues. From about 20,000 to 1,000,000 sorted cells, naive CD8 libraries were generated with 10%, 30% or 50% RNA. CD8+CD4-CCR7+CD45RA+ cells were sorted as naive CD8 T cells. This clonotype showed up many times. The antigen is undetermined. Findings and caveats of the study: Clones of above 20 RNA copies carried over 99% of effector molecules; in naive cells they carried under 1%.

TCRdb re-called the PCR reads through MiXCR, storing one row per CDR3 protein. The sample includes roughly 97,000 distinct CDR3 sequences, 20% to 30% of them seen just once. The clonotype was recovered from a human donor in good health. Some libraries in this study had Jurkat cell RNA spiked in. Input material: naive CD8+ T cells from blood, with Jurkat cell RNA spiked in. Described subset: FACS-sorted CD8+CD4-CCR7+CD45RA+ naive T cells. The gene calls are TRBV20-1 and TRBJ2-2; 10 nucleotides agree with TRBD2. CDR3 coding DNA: TGCAGTGCAAGTCTAGCGGGAGTGTACACCGGGGAGCTGTTTTTT. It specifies CSASLAGVYTGELFF.